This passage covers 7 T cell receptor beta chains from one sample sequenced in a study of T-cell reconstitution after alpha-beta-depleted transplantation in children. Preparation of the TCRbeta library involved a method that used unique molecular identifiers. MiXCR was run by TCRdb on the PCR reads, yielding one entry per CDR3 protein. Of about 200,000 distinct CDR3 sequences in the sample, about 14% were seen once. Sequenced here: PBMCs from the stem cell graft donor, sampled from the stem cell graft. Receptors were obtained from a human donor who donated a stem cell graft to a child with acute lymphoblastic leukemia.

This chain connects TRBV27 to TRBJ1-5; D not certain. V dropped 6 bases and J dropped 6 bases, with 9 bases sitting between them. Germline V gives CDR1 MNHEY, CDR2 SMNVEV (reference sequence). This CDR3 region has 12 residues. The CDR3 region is CASSPTRQPQHF. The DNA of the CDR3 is TGTGCCAGCAGCCCAACTCGTCAGCCCCAGCATTTT.

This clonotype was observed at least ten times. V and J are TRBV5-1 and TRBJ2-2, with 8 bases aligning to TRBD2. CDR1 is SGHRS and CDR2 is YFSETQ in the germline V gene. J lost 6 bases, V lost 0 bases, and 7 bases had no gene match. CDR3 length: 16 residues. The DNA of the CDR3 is TGCGCCAGCAGCTTGGGTGCAGCGGGAGTTTCCGGGGAGCTGTTTTTT. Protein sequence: CASSLGAAGVSGELFF. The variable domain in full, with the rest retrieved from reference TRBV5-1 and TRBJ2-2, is KAGVTQTPRYLIKTRGQQVTLSCSPISGHRSVSWYQQTPGQGLQFLFEYFSETQRNKGNFPGRFSGRQFSNSRSEMNVSTLELGDSALYLCASSLGAAGVSGELFFGEGSRLTVL.

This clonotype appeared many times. CDR3 nucleotides: TGCGCCAGCAGCTCAAGCCCTAGACCGGACAGGTCGCGGGACACTGAAGCTTTCTTT. Amino acid sequence: CASSSSPRPDRSRDTEAFF. The chain uses TRBV5-1 and TRBJ1-1; 7 bases fit TRBD1. V lost 3 bases to trimming and J lost 3 bases; unmatched junction nucleotides: 20. Germline CDR1 is SGHRS and CDR2 is YFSETQ. This CDR3 spans 19 amino acids.

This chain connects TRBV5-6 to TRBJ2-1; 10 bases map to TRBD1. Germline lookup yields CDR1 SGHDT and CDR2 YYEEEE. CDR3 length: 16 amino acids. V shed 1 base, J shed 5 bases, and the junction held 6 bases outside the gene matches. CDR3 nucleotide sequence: TGTGCCAGCAGCTTGCGGGACAGGGGTGGGGACAATGAGCAGTTCTTC. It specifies CASSLRDRGGDNEQFF.

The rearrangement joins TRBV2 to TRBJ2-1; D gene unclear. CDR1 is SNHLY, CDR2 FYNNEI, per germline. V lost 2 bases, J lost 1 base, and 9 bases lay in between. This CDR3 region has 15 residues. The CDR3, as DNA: TGTGCCAGCAGTGAAACTACGATTTCCTACAATGAGCAGTTCTTC. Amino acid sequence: CASSETTISYNEQFF. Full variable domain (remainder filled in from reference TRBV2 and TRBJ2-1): EPEVTQTPSHQVTQMGQEVILRCVPISNHLYFYWYRQILGQKVEFLVSFYNNEISEKSEIFDDQFSVERPDGSNFTLKIRSTKLEDSAMYFCASSETTISYNEQFFGPGTRLTVL.

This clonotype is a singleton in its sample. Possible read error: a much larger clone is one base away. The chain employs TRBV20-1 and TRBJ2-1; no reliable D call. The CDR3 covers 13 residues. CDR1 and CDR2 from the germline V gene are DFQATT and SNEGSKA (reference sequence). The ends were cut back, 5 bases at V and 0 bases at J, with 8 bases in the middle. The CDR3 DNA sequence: TGCAGTGCTCCCCGCGACTCCTACAATGAGCAGTTCTTC. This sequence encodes CSAPRDSYNEQFF.

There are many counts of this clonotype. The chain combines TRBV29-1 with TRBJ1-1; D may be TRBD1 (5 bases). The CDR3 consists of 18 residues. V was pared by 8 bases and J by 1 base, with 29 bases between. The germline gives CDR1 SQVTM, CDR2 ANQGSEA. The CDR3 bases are TGCAGCTTTGCGGGGGGGTTGGGAAAAAGCTCAGCGAACACTGAAGCTTTCTTT. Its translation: CSFAGGLGKSSANTEAFF.